This note documents a single T cell receptor (beta chain) sequence. Antigen unknown. The sample comes from a study of cytomegalovirus exposure and HLA in healthy donors. Study-wide results and limits: The study put under 200 TCR beta chains on its list as cytomegalovirus-associated. CMV antigen specificity of three CMV-associated chains was confirmed in vitro. Using the classifier, cytomegalovirus status was reportedly diagnosed with high specificity and sensitivity.

CDR3 length: 13 amino acids. The germline CDR1 and CDR2 sequences are MNHNS and SASEGT. V was clipped by 7 bases and J by 1 base, with 8 bases between them. Assay used: immunoSEQ multiplex PCR; TCRdb lists only in-frame clones, some missing. The table lists fewer than 250,000 clones, around nine tenths of them singletons. The rearrangement uses TRBV6-1 and TRBJ1-5; no firm D call. This clonotype originated in a man between 18 and 35 years old in good health and CMV-seronegative. Material: PBMCs. CDR3 in amino acids: CASTVRSNQPQHF. Here the CDR3 DNA reads TGTGCCAGCACCGTACGGAGCAATCAGCCCCAGCATTTT.